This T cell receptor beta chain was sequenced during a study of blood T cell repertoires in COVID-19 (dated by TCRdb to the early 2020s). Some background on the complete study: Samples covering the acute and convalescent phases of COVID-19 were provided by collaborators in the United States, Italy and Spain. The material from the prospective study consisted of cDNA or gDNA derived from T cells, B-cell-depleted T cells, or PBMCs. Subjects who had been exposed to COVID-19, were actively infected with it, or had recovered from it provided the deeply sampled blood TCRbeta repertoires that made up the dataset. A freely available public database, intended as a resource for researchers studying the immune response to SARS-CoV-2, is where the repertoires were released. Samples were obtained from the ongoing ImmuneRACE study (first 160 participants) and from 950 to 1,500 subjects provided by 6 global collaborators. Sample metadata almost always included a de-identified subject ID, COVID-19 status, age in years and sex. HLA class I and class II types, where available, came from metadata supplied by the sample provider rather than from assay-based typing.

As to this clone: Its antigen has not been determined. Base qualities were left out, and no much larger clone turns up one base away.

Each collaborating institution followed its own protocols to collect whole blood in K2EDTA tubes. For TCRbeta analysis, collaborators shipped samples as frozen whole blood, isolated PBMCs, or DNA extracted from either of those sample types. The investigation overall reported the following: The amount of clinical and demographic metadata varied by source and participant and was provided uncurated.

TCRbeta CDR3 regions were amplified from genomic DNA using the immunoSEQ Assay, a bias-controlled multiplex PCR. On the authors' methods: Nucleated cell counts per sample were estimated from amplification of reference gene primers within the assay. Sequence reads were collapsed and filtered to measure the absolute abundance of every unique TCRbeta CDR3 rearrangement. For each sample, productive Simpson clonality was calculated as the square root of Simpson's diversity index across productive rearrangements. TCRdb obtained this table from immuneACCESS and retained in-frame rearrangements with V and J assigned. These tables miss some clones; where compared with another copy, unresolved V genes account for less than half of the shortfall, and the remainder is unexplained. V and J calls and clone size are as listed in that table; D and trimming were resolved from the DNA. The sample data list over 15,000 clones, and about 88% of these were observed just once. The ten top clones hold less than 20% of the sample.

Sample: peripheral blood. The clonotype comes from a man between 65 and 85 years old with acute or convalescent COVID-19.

The nucleotide sequence reads as follows: TGTGCCAGCAGCATCCAGTCCAAACTGTTTTTT. It specifies CASSIQSKLFF. Recombination connected TRBV7-9 to TRBJ1-4, with the D segment identity uncertain. The germline V gene (reference sequence) gives CDR1 as SEHNR and CDR2 as FQNEAQ. A distance of 9 bases separates the germline ends of V and J, which lose 5 bases and 11 bases respectively. The CDR3, cysteine through phenylalanine, is 11 amino acids long. The sequence is cut down to CDR3 DNA, 33 bases in frame from base 1.